This T cell receptor (beta chain) stems from a study of shared clonotypes between healthy human individuals. Study at large: Donors were a couple of women and a few men aged 18 to 49.

CDR1 SGHVS and CDR2 FNYEAQ come from the germline V gene. Trimming took off 3 bases at V and 0 bases at J, with 14 bases between the two ends. The CDR3 consists of 17 residues. In the original analysis: Because ImmunoSEQ provided only junction sequences with no quality scores, the filtering differed. Assay: immunoSEQ multiplex PCR; the TCRdb copy retains only in-frame clones and omits some. That table supplies the V and J calls and clone size; D and trimming were determined from the DNA. The sample contains approximately 460,000 clones, approximately 71% of which appear only once. Sequencing was carried out using PBMCs. This TCR was sampled from a woman aged 40-49 years in good health. Some clones in this sample may be carry-over from other donors' samples. V usage is TRBV7-6 and J usage is TRBJ2-2; no clear D. CDR3 loop: CASSFFLRGANTGELFF. The CDR3 DNA reads TGTGCCAGCAGCTTTTTCTTGAGAGGTGCGAACACCGGGGAGCTGTTTTTT. Combining the CDR3 with reference TRBV7-6 and TRBJ2-2 gives the whole variable domain GAGVSQSPRYKVTKRGQDVALRCDPISGHVSLYWYRQALGQGPEFLTYFNYEAQQDKSGLPNDRFSAERPEGSISTLTIQRTEQRDSAMYRCASSFFLRGANTGELFFGEGSRLTVL.